Listed below are T cell receptor beta chains from one sample, sequenced in a study of blood T cell repertoires in COVID-19. Measured with immunoSEQ multiplex PCR; TCRdb has only the in-frame clones, and not every one. This repertoire shows some 340,000 clones, around 87% found once; its top ten account for about 5%. Sequencing input: PBMCs or T cells enriched from blood (not recorded which). These receptors came from a woman aged 30 to 39 who had recovered from COVID-19. CDR3s include the opening cysteine and the closing phenylalanine or tryptophan. Each record gives: CDR3 DNA, CDR3 protein, clone size, D gene, V gene, J gene. D genes are given only for firm matches. Not all rows give a size; the values are once, few, many and, for expanded clones, a class.

CDR3 DNA: TGTGCCAGCAGCCTCGCGGGGATTTTTCAGTTCTTC; CDR3 protein: CASSLAGIFQFF; clone size: once; D gene: -; V gene: TRBV11-2; J gene: TRBJ2-1
CDR3 DNA: TGTGCCAGCAGTACAGGGACAGGGAATCTCAATGAGCAGTTCTTC; CDR3 protein: CASSTGTGNLNEQFF; clone size: -; D gene: TRBD1; V gene: TRBV28; J gene: TRBJ2-1
CDR3 DNA: TGTGCCAGCAGCCCTAGGACAGGCGGTCAGCCCCAGCATTTT; CDR3 protein: CASSPRTGGQPQHF; clone size: -; D gene: TRBD1; V gene: TRBV7-2; J gene: TRBJ1-5
CDR3 DNA: TGTGCCAGTAGTTTTCACGTAGAGCCCCGGGGAAGTCAGCCCCAGCATTTT; CDR3 protein: CASSFHVEPRGSQPQHF; clone size: -; D gene: -; V gene: TRBV19; J gene: TRBJ1-5
CDR3 DNA: TGTGCCAGCAGTCCCCGGACAGGGGCAGGCGAAGCTTTCTTT; CDR3 protein: CASSPRTGAGEAFF; clone size: few; D gene: TRBD1; V gene: TRBV2; J gene: TRBJ1-1
CDR3 DNA: TGTGCCAGCAGCGCTCGGACTAGCGGCGCATGGACAGATACGCAGTATTTT; CDR3 protein: CASSARTSGAWTDTQYF; clone size: -; D gene: TRBD2; V gene: TRBV13; J gene: TRBJ2-3
CDR3 DNA: TGTGCCAGCAGTCACGGGGGGGAGAACACTGAAGCTTTCTTT; CDR3 protein: CASSHGGENTEAFF; clone size: -; D gene: -; V gene: TRBV6-5; J gene: TRBJ1-1
CDR3 DNA: TGCGCCAGCAGCCAGGTGGGCGGGGGGGCCGCGTACAATGAGCAGTTCTTC; CDR3 protein: CASSQVGGGAAYNEQFF; clone size: -; D gene: TRBD2; V gene: TRBV4-1; J gene: TRBJ2-1
CDR3 DNA: TGCAGCGTCCCGCTTGGGGGCGGGGGGTATGGCTACACCTTC; CDR3 protein: CSVPLGGGGYGYTF; clone size: -; D gene: -; V gene: TRBV29-1; J gene: TRBJ1-2
CDR3 DNA: TGCGCCAGCAGCTCGACAGGGAACTACGAGCAGTACTTC; CDR3 protein: CASSSTGNYEQYF; clone size: -; D gene: TRBD1; V gene: TRBV5-1; J gene: TRBJ2-7
CDR3 DNA: TGTGCCAGCAGCTCCGACAGGGGGAAGGCTGAAGCTTTCTTT; CDR3 protein: CASSSDRGKAEAFF; clone size: -; D gene: TRBD1; V gene: TRBV7-3; J gene: TRBJ1-1
CDR3 DNA: TGTGCCAGCAGCCTCCCGCGGGGGACCCGCGCACAGCAGTTCTTC; CDR3 protein: CASSLPRGTRAQQFF; clone size: -; D gene: TRBD2; V gene: TRBV5-6; J gene: TRBJ2-1
CDR3 DNA: TGTGCCAGCAGTTTATTGGGGGCGGATGGCTACACCTTC; CDR3 protein: CASSLLGADGYTF; clone size: -; D gene: -; V gene: TRBV27; J gene: TRBJ1-2
CDR3 DNA: TGTGCCAGCAGTTTATATGGTTCTCTTCCCGGGGGTGCAACTAATGAAAAACTGTTTTTT; CDR3 protein: CASSLYGSLPGGATNEKLFF; clone size: -; D gene: -; V gene: TRBV27; J gene: TRBJ1-4
CDR3 DNA: TGTGCCAGCAGAGAAAGGAGGGGGGGACAAGAGACCCAGTACTTC; CDR3 protein: CASRERRGGQETQYF; clone size: -; D gene: -; V gene: TRBV2; J gene: TRBJ2-5
CDR3 DNA: TGTGCCAGCAGCGTAGGAGAGGGCCCCTATGGCTACACCTTC; CDR3 protein: CASSVGEGPYGYTF; clone size: -; D gene: -; V gene: TRBV9; J gene: TRBJ1-2
CDR3 DNA: TGTGCCCGAGGCCCCATAAACGGGCAGTACTTC; CDR3 protein: CARGPINGQYF; clone size: -; D gene: -; V gene: TRBV19; J gene: TRBJ2-7
CDR3 DNA: TGCGCCAGCAGCCAACCTTCGCACAGGGTGATTTCTAGCACTGAAGCTTTCTTT; CDR3 protein: CASSQPSHRVISSTEAFF; clone size: -; D gene: -; V gene: TRBV4-1; J gene: TRBJ1-1
CDR3 DNA: TGTGCCAGCAGCTTGCGAGCGACCCACGAGCAGTACTTC; CDR3 protein: CASSLRATHEQYF; clone size: -; D gene: -; V gene: TRBV5-6; J gene: TRBJ2-7
CDR3 DNA: TGTGCCAGCAGCAGAGGACAGCTTGAAGCTTTCTTT; CDR3 protein: CASSRGQLEAFF; clone size: -; D gene: -; V gene: TRBV2; J gene: TRBJ1-1
CDR3 DNA: TGTGCCAGCAGCGAGGAAGGGAGCCGTGGCTACACCTTC; CDR3 protein: CASSEEGSRGYTF; clone size: -; D gene: -; V gene: TRBV12-3/TRBV12-4; J gene: TRBJ1-2
CDR3 DNA: TGTGCCAGCAGCTGGGGGGTGGAGAACACTGAAGCTTTCTTT; CDR3 protein: CASSWGVENTEAFF; clone size: -; D gene: -; V gene: TRBV4-2; J gene: TRBJ1-1
CDR3 DNA: TGTGCCAGCAGCCCATATTATCCCGGGAGCACTGAAGCTTTCTTT; CDR3 protein: CASSPYYPGSTEAFF; clone size: once; D gene: -; V gene: TRBV7-8; J gene: TRBJ1-1
CDR3 DNA: TGTGCCAGCAGTTGGGGACAAACTCCTAACTATGGCTACACCTTC; CDR3 protein: CASSWGQTPNYGYTF; clone size: -; D gene: -; V gene: TRBV5-4; J gene: TRBJ1-2
CDR3 DNA: TGTGCCAGCAGAAGAGATAGCAATCAGCCCCAGCATTTT; CDR3 protein: CASRRDSNQPQHF; clone size: -; D gene: -; V gene: TRBV28; J gene: TRBJ1-5
CDR3 DNA: TGTGCCAGCTTCTTCCCTCGTAATGAAAAACTGTTTTTT; CDR3 protein: CASFFPRNEKLFF; clone size: few; D gene: -; V gene: TRBV6-5; J gene: TRBJ1-4
CDR3 DNA: TGTGCCAGCAGCGCAGGGGTAGGGATGAACACTGAAGCTTTCTTT; CDR3 protein: CASSAGVGMNTEAFF; clone size: -; D gene: -; V gene: TRBV7-8; J gene: TRBJ1-1
CDR3 DNA: TGTGCCATGGGGGGGCGAAACACCATATATTTT; CDR3 protein: CAMGGRNTIYF; clone size: few; D gene: -; V gene: TRBV5-4; J gene: TRBJ1-3
CDR3 DNA: TGCGCCAGCAGCGTTGGATCTTTTTACAGGAACACTGAAGCTTTCTTT; CDR3 protein: CASSVGSFYRNTEAFF; clone size: -; D gene: -; V gene: TRBV4-1; J gene: TRBJ1-1
CDR3 DNA: TGTGCCAGCAGGGGACAGTTGAACACTGAAGCTTTCTTT; CDR3 protein: CASRGQLNTEAFF; clone size: -; D gene: TRBD1; V gene: TRBV27; J gene: TRBJ1-1
CDR3 DNA: TGTGCCAGCAAGACAGGGAGCTCCTACGAGCAGTACTTC; CDR3 protein: CASKTGSSYEQYF; clone size: -; D gene: TRBD1; V gene: TRBV2; J gene: TRBJ2-7
CDR3 DNA: TGTGCCAGCAGCTTAGATAGGTACAGGGACTATGGCTACACCTTC; CDR3 protein: CASSLDRYRDYGYTF; clone size: -; D gene: -; V gene: TRBV11-2; J gene: TRBJ1-2
CDR3 DNA: TGTGCCAGCAGCCAAGTTGAAGGGACAGGGGTGGGAGAAAAACTGTTTTTT; CDR3 protein: CASSQVEGTGVGEKLFF; clone size: -; D gene: TRBD1; V gene: TRBV4-2; J gene: TRBJ1-4
CDR3 DNA: TGTGCCAGCAGTGAAGCAAACGGTCAAGAGACCCAGTACTTC; CDR3 protein: CASSEANGQETQYF; clone size: -; D gene: -; V gene: TRBV2; J gene: TRBJ2-5
CDR3 DNA: TGCGCCAGCAGCTTACGAGGGTTCACTGAAGCTTTCTTT; CDR3 protein: CASSLRGFTEAFF; clone size: -; D gene: -; V gene: TRBV5-1; J gene: TRBJ1-1
CDR3 DNA: TGTGCCAGCAGTGACTCTCCCGCAGATACGCAGTATTTT; CDR3 protein: CASSDSPADTQYF; clone size: -; D gene: -; V gene: TRBV6-4; J gene: TRBJ2-3
CDR3 DNA: TGTGCCAGTAGTATAGATCGGACAGGAGATGGCTACACCTTC; CDR3 protein: CASSIDRTGDGYTF; clone size: -; D gene: TRBD1; V gene: TRBV19; J gene: TRBJ1-2
CDR3 DNA: TGCGCCAGCAGCTCAGGACAGTACACTGAAGCTTTCTTT; CDR3 protein: CASSSGQYTEAFF; clone size: few; D gene: -; V gene: TRBV5-1; J gene: TRBJ1-1
CDR3 DNA: TGTGCCAGCAGCTTAGGGAGCCTAAATTCACCCCTCCACTTT; CDR3 protein: CASSLGSLNSPLHF; clone size: -; D gene: -; V gene: TRBV7-3; J gene: TRBJ1-6
CDR3 DNA: TGCGCCAGCAGTATCAGGGGGGACTATGGCTACACCTTC; CDR3 protein: CASSIRGDYGYTF; clone size: once; D gene: TRBD1; V gene: TRBV10-2; J gene: TRBJ1-2
CDR3 DNA: TGCGCCAGCAATATTGGACAGGGGGCTCGGCAGAATGAAAAACTGTTTTTT; CDR3 protein: CASNIGQGARQNEKLFF; clone size: -; D gene: TRBD1; V gene: TRBV23-1; J gene: TRBJ1-4
CDR3 DNA: TGTGCCAGCAGTAGAGAGGCGCAAGGCACGCAGTATTTT; CDR3 protein: CASSREAQGTQYF; clone size: -; D gene: -; V gene: TRBV6-5; J gene: TRBJ2-3
CDR3 DNA: TGCGCCAGCAGCAGGGGTTCCTACGAGCAGTACTTC; CDR3 protein: CASSRGSYEQYF; clone size: -; D gene: -; V gene: TRBV5-1; J gene: TRBJ2-7
CDR3 DNA: TGTGCCAGCAGCGTCGACAGGGAGGATCAGCCCCAGCATTTT; CDR3 protein: CASSVDREDQPQHF; clone size: -; D gene: TRBD1; V gene: TRBV11-2; J gene: TRBJ1-5
CDR3 DNA: TGTGCCAGCAGCCCCCGGACAGGGACACAAGAGACCCAGTACTTC; CDR3 protein: CASSPRTGTQETQYF; clone size: -; D gene: TRBD1; V gene: TRBV7-2; J gene: TRBJ2-5
CDR3 DNA: TGTGCCAGCAGTTTATGGGCCATGGAAACTAGCGGGGGGCGGCAGACAGATACGCAGTATTTT; CDR3 protein: CASSLWAMETSGGRQTDTQYF; clone size: once; D gene: TRBD2; V gene: TRBV28; J gene: TRBJ2-3
CDR3 DNA: TGTGCCAGCAGCCCTACGACAGGGGTTTACAATCAGCCCCAGCATTTT; CDR3 protein: CASSPTTGVYNQPQHF; clone size: -; D gene: TRBD1; V gene: TRBV3-1/TRBV3-2; J gene: TRBJ1-5
CDR3 DNA: TGCGCCAGCAGCCAAGATATTGGACAGGCGAACACTGAAGCTTTCTTT; CDR3 protein: CASSQDIGQANTEAFF; clone size: once; D gene: TRBD1; V gene: TRBV4-3; J gene: TRBJ1-1
CDR3 DNA: TGTGCCAGCAGCCCGGGGACTATATTCAATGAGCAGTTCTTC; CDR3 protein: CASSPGTIFNEQFF; clone size: -; D gene: TRBD2; V gene: TRBV11-3; J gene: TRBJ2-1
CDR3 DNA: TGTGCCAGCAGTTGGGGCTCGGGGGGCTACTATGGCTACACCTTC; CDR3 protein: CASSWGSGGYYGYTF; clone size: once; D gene: -; V gene: TRBV28; J gene: TRBJ1-2
CDR3 DNA: TGTGCCACTGGGACAGGGGACTTGAACACTGAAGCTTTCTTT; CDR3 protein: CATGTGDLNTEAFF; clone size: -; D gene: TRBD1; V gene: TRBV10-3; J gene: TRBJ1-1
CDR3 DNA: TGTGCCAGCAGCCAGGCAAACACCATATATTTT; CDR3 protein: CASSQANTIYF; clone size: -; D gene: -; V gene: TRBV3-1/TRBV3-2; J gene: TRBJ1-3
CDR3 DNA: TGCAGCGTTGAAGAGAGATTCGCTTTCTTT; CDR3 protein: CSVEERFAFF; clone size: -; D gene: -; V gene: TRBV29-1; J gene: TRBJ1-1
CDR3 DNA: TGTGCCAGCAGCTTAGCCGGGACTCACGTAAACATTCAGTACTTC; CDR3 protein: CASSLAGTHVNIQYF; clone size: -; D gene: -; V gene: TRBV11-2; J gene: TRBJ2-4
CDR3 DNA: TGTGCCACCAGCAAAGACCTGGACAGAATTAACTATGGCTACACCTTC; CDR3 protein: CATSKDLDRINYGYTF; clone size: -; D gene: -; V gene: TRBV15; J gene: TRBJ1-2
CDR3 DNA: TGTGCCAGCAGTCCCTCGTCGACTCTTGGGTTCCAGCCCCAGCATTTT; CDR3 protein: CASSPSSTLGFQPQHF; clone size: -; D gene: -; V gene: TRBV27; J gene: TRBJ1-5